This T cell receptor beta chain was observed in a study of tumor and adjacent non-tumor tissue in lung cancer. TCRbeta libraries were built with three rounds of nested PCR, modified from ARM-PCR. One entry per CDR3 protein, called by TCRdb with MiXCR from the multiplex PCR reads. The sample lists more than 90,000 distinct CDR3 sequences; roughly 66% were seen once. Study-level results: Tumor TCR diversity, when higher, was linked to shorter survival.

The V gene's germline CDR1 is SGHNT and CDR2 YENEEA. The CDR3 sequence is 14 residues long. With 5 bases removed from V and 5 bases from J, the gap between germline ends came to 15 bases. This clonotype has ten or more counts. What it binds is not known. This sample's RNA came from whole unsorted tissue. The receptor was isolated from a man in his sixties with non-small cell lung cancer. V usage is TRBV11-3 and J usage is TRBJ2-5, with D perhaps matching TRBD2 (5 bases). Sequencing was done on a sample of lung tumor tissue. In nucleotides, the CDR3 is TGTGCCAGCAGCGGTAGAGGAGCGGAGGAGACCCAGTACTTC. It specifies CASSGRGAEETQYF.